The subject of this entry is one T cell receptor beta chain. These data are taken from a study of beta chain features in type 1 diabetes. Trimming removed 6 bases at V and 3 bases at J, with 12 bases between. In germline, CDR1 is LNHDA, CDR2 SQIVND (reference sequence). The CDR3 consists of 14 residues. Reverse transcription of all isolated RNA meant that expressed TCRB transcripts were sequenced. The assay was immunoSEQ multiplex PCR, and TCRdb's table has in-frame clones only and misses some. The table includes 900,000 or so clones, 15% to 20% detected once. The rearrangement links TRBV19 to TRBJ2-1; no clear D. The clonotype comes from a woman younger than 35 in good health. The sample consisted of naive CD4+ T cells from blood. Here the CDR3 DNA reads TGTGCCAGTAGGACGACAAACTTCTACAATGAGCAGTTCTTC. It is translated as CASRTTNFYNEQFF.